The present entry profiles one T cell receptor beta chain with its context. Which antigen it targets is not known. No per-base quality is available; no much larger clone lies one base away. In the ViraFEST assay, PBMC were stimulated with viral peptide pools, and TCR sequencing was then used to find antigen-specific CD4+ T cell clonotypes based on their expansion. After about 10 days of culture, CD4+ T cells were isolated with the EasySep CD4+ T cell isolation kit. Each participant got two doses of an mRNA SARS-CoV-2 vaccine, either BNT162b2 or mRNA-1273. Negative nucleocapsid antibody results before and after vaccination confirmed that the healthy vaccine recipients had no prior SARS-CoV-2 infection. Each well held fewer than 2.5 million PBMC cultured in IMDM containing around 5% human AB serum, approximately 10 IU/ml IL-2 and gentamicin, along with around 11 ug/ml peptides. Half of the culture medium was replaced with fresh IL-2-containing medium on days 3 and 7. Unless otherwise noted, each peptide stimulation condition was cultured in triplicate wells. PBMC were separated from whole blood using Ficoll-Paque Plus gradient centrifugation and were then either cryopreserved at -140C or used fresh. The overlapping peptide pools covered the spike proteins of SARS-CoV-2 as well as those of the common cold coronaviruses HCoV-NL63, HCoV-OC43 and HCoV-229E. Genomic DNA was extracted from cultured CD4+ T cells with the QIAamp micro DNA kit.

Libraries were constructed by the immunoSEQ multiplex PCR assay. TCR beta CDR3 sequencing was performed on DNA from the cultured, isolated CD4+ T cells. The paper's processing steps were these. The analysis removed non-productive TCR sequences, trimmed reads to the CDR3 region, and retained only CDR3s that were 7 or more amino acids long. The MANAFEST web app was used to identify antigen-specific clonotypes by comparing expansion in peptide wells with expansion in reference cultures. To be called positive, a clone needed expansion at FDR<0.05 compared with the reference and with all other wells, an odds ratio greater than 5, and a frequency greater than 0.1% in two replicate wells. Clonotypes significantly expanded in SARS-CoV-2 spike wells and in at least one common cold coronavirus spike condition were defined as cross-reactive. CDR3 similarity was assessed by Levenshtein distance using the stringdist R package, and unrooted trees were constructed with ape in R 3.6.1. TCRdb obtained this table from immuneACCESS and retained in-frame rearrangements with V and J assigned. These tables miss some clones; where compared with another copy, unresolved V genes account for less than half of the shortfall, and the remainder is unexplained. The DNA gave D and trimming, while V, J and clone size come from that table. This sample gives tens of thousands of clones in total; around 81% of them show up just once. 1.2% of the sample is held by the ten biggest clonotypes.

Spanning cysteine to phenylalanine, the CDR3 consists of 15 amino acids. The DNA shown is the 45-base CDR3, in frame from base 1. According to the germline V gene, CDR1 reads MNHEY and CDR2 reads SVGAGI. The junction shows trimming of 7 bases on V and 1 base on J, and the gene matches do not reach 9 bases of it. The data were taken from a study of vaccination effects on CD4 cells after COVID-19 (dated by TCRdb to 2022 to 2024). Turning to the overall study: Across the study, the median time from the second dose to post-vaccine sampling was 72 days (range 14 to 241). The study compared SARS-CoV-2 spike-specific CD4+ TCR repertoires before and after mRNA vaccination in COVID-19 convalescent patients and infection-naive vaccine recipients. The full study included some eleven COVID-19 convalescent patients and several SARS-CoV-2-naive healthy vaccine recipients. The Oncomine TCR Beta short-read assay on an Illumina iSeq 100 was used to sequence cultures from other donors in the study.

Study-level results and caveats: Limitations of the study were the small number of convalescent patients and the absence of early post-infection timepoints. Among healthy vaccine recipients, nearly all vaccine-induced clones were SARS-CoV-2 mono-reactive, and just 1 of 255 was cross-reactive with common cold coronaviruses. At late post-vaccination timepoints, both infection-induced and vaccine-induced clones showed marked clonal contraction, consistent with waning T cell responses.

The rearranged segments are TRBV6-5 and TRBJ1-2, with 7 bases matching TRBD1. The clonotype comes from a human donor who received a COVID-19 vaccine. The specimen comprised CD4+ T cells from PBMCs cultured with HCoV-229E spike peptides, sampled after COVID-19 vaccination. Explained via the paper, the cell subset or site label denotes: HCoV-229E spike overlapping peptide pool stimulation. The DNA sequence is as follows: TGTGCCAGCACGTTACGGGACAGAGATAACTATGGCTACACCTTC. Its protein product is CASTLRDRDNYGYTF.